Below, one T cell receptor (beta chain) is given with its context. Trimming cost V 0 bases and J 4 bases, with 11 bases left between them. Germline V lookup: CDR1 GTSNPN, CDR2 SVGIG (reference sequence). The CDR3 totals 14 residues. The data were taken from a study of cytotoxic CD8 clonotypes in ibrutinib-treated CLL. Some clones are missing from TCRdb's copy, which holds only in-frame ones; the method was immunoSEQ multiplex PCR. The profile shows around 150,000 clones, 81% of them singletons. This sequence joins TRBV30 and TRBJ2-3; D is perhaps TRBD1 or TRBD2 (5 bases each). The sequence was obtained from a human donor with chronic lymphocytic leukemia. The specimen was PBMCs, collected after 12 months of ibrutinib treatment. The CDR3 here is CAWSVKGTADTQYF. In DNA, the CDR3 is TGTGCCTGGAGTGTTAAGGGGACGGCAGATACGCAGTATTTT.